The rows below give T cell receptor beta chains drawn from one sample of a study of shared clonotypes between healthy human individuals. The repertoire was sequenced with immunoSEQ multiplex PCR; TCRdb's copy has only in-frame clones and lacks some. The sample contains approximately 2,300,000 clones, 85% to 95% of which appear only once. The material sequenced was naive CD4+ T cells from PBMCs. These receptors all stem from a man between 18 and 35 years old in good health. Some clones in this sample may be carry-over from other donors' samples. The CDR3 runs from the conserved cysteine through the conserved F or W. D genes are given only for firm matches. Clone size is not always given. Where it is, it says once, few, many or a class for expanded clones.

>TRBV5-1|few|.|TRBJ2-7|15
TGCGCCAGCGACCCTGGTCCAGGGGCTTCCTACGAGCAGTACTTC
CASDPGPGASYEQYF
>TRBV4-2|.|TRBD1|TRBJ2-1|15
TGTGCCAGCAGCCCGGCCGGGACAGTATACAATGAGCAGTTCTTC
CASSPAGTVYNEQFF
>TRBV5-4|.|TRBD2|TRBJ2-7|13
TGTGCCAGCAGCTCGGGACTAGCGGGGGAGCAGTACTTC
CASSSGLAGEQYF
>TRBV29-1|.|TRBD2|TRBJ2-7|14
TGCAGCGTTGAAGGGGGGACTAGCGACTACGAGCAGTACTTC
CSVEGGTSDYEQYF
>TRBV4-1|.|TRBD1|TRBJ1-5|15
TGCGCCAGCAGCGGGAAGGGGGCGTATAATCAGCCCCAGCATTTT
CASSGKGAYNQPQHF
>TRBV6-1|.|TRBD1|TRBJ1-5|15
TGTGCCAGTACGGAAGGACAGGGGTATAATCAGCCCCAGCATTTT
CASTEGQGYNQPQHF
>TRBV10-3|.|.|TRBJ2-7|13
TGTGCCATCAGCCGGGACTCCACCCTCGAGCAGTACTTC
CAISRDSTLEQYF
>TRBV6-1|.|.|TRBJ1-4|15
TGTGCCAGCAGCCCCCTGGTGTTTACTAATGAAAAACTGTTTTTT
CASSPLVFTNEKLFF
>TRBV19|.|.|TRBJ1-2|14
TGTGCCAGTAGTATAGCGGGGACCCCGATCGGCTACACCTTC
CASSIAGTPIGYTF
>TRBV28|.|.|TRBJ2-1|12
TGTGCCAGCAGTTTATGGGACAATGAGCAGTTCTTC
CASSLWDNEQFF
>TRBV4-1|once|.|TRBJ2-4|18
TGCGCCAGCAGCCAAGATCAATCTGGGGCAGCCGTCAAAAACATTCAGTACTTC
CASSQDQSGAAVKNIQYF
>TRBV19|.|.|TRBJ1-1|15
TGTGCCAGTACAGGACCCCGGTCTAGGGTACCTGAAGCTTTCTTT
CASTGPRSRVPEAFF
>TRBV9|.|.|TRBJ1-1|16
TGTGCCAGCAGCGTCGGGGGGCAGGGACTGAACACTGAAGCTTTCTTT
CASSVGGQGLNTEAFF
>TRBV7-9|.|.|TRBJ2-1|15
TGTGCCAGCAGCTCACGGGGCCAGGGCGGGAATGAGCAGTTCTTC
CASSSRGQGGNEQFF
>TRBV28|.|.|TRBJ1-5|14
TGTGCCAGCAGTTCCCCAGGGGAACCTCAGCCCCAGCATTTT
CASSSPGEPQPQHF
>TRBV28|.|.|TRBJ2-5|12
TGTGCCAGCAGTACCCTCTCCGAGACCCAGTACTTC
CASSTLSETQYF
>TRBV4-2|.|.|TRBJ2-1|15
TGTGCCAGCAGCCAAGGTCTGCGGGGAGACAATGAGCAGTTCTTC
CASSQGLRGDNEQFF
>TRBV6-1|.|TRBD2|TRBJ2-7|16
TGTGCCAGCAGTGTACTCCTAGCGGGAAAGGGATCCGAGCAGTACTTC
CASSVLLAGKGSEQYF
>TRBV28|.|.|TRBJ2-3|15
TGTGCCAGCAGTTTATTGGCGGATTACACAGATACGCAGTATTTT
CASSLLADYTDTQYF
>TRBV2|.|TRBD1|TRBJ1-5|15
TGTGCCAGCAGTTATCAGGGGGCTAGCAATCAGCCCCAGCATTTT
CASSYQGASNQPQHF
>TRBV11-1|.|TRBD2|TRBJ2-7|13
TGTGCCAGCAGCCACGCGGGGGGAGCCCGCCAGTACTTC
CASSHAGGARQYF
>TRBV9|.|TRBD1|TRBJ2-5|15
TGTGCCAGCAGTGAAACCGGGACAGGGGGAGAGACCCAGTACTTC
CASSETGTGGETQYF
>TRBV19|.|.|TRBJ1-5|16
TGTGCCAGTAGTATTAGCGTTACCGGGGTAGGTCAGCCCCAGCATTTT
CASSISVTGVGQPQHF
>TRBV6-1|.|.|TRBJ1-3|13
TGTGCCAGCAGTGACGTGAGGGGAAACACCATATATTTT
CASSDVRGNTIYF
>TRBV6-1|once|TRBD1|TRBJ2-7|15
TGTGCCAGCAGTATACCGGGACAGGGGATCTACGAGCAGTACTTC
CASSIPGQGIYEQYF
>TRBV2|few|TRBD1|TRBJ1-1|14
TGTGCCAGCAGTGAACAGGGGGCCCGCACTGAAGCTTTCTTT
CASSEQGARTEAFF
>TRBV5-4|few|.|TRBJ1-1|13
TGTGCCAGCGCCGGGGGGCAGAGCACTGAAGCTTTCTTT
CASAGGQSTEAFF
>TRBV10-3|.|TRBD2|TRBJ2-7|13
TGTGCCATCAGACCTAGCGGATATTACGAGCAGTACTTC
CAIRPSGYYEQYF
>TRBV30|once|.|TRBJ1-5|14
TGTGCCTGGAGTGTTGGGAGGGTCGCTCAGCCCCAGCATTTT
CAWSVGRVAQPQHF
>TRBV5-6|.|.|TRBJ2-7|15
TGTGCCAGCAGCCTCACCGGAGGGCAAGGCTACGAGCAGTACTTC
CASSLTGGQGYEQYF
>TRBV28|.|.|TRBJ1-2|13
TGTGCCAGCAGTTTAGGTAGGGAACGCGGCTACACCTTC
CASSLGRERGYTF
>TRBV23-1|.|.|TRBJ2-2|18
TGCGCCAGCAGTCAATCGATCCTCCGAGCCTCGAACACCGGGGAGCTGTTTTTT
CASSQSILRASNTGELFF
>TRBV6-1|.|.|TRBJ1-1|12
TGTGCCAGCATAGGGGCAAACACTGAAGCTTTCTTT
CASIGANTEAFF
>TRBV6-4|.|TRBD2|TRBJ2-5|15
TGTGCCAGCTCAAGAGCGGGAGGGCTGGGAGAGACCCAGTACTTC
CASSRAGGLGETQYF
>TRBV7-2|.|.|TRBJ2-1|17
TGTGCCAGCAGCTTAGCATCTCTCCAGCTTTCCTACAATGAGCAGTTCTTC
CASSLASLQLSYNEQFF
>TRBV25-1|.|.|TRBJ2-2|15
TGTGCCAGCAGTGATCTCACAAGAAACACCGGGGAGCTGTTTTTT
CASSDLTRNTGELFF
>TRBV4-1|.|TRBD1|TRBJ2-7|16
TGCGCCAGCAGCCCTACACCGGGACAGAGATACTACGAGCAGTACTTC
CASSPTPGQRYYEQYF